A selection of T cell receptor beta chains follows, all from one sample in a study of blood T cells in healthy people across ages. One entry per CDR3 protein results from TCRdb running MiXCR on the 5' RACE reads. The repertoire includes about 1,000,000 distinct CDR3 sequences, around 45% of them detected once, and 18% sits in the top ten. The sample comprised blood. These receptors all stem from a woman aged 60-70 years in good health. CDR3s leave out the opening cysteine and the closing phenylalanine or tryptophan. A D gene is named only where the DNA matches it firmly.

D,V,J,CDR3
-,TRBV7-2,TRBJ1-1,ASSLDKARTAEAF
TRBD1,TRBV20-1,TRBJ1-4,SARGQGLEKLF
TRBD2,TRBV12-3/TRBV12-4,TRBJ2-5,ASSPGLAGARETQY
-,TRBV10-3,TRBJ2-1,AISESTTGANEQF
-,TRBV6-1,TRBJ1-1,ASRWRDTEAF
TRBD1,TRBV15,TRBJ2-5,ATSRRDRVQETQY
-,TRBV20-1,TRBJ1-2,SARDINNYGYT
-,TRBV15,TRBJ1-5,ATSRVSGARQPQH
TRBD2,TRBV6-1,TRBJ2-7,ASSEGGGLAAYEQY
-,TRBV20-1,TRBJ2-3,SAGGGPPTDTQY
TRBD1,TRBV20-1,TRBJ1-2,SAGRVSDRFST
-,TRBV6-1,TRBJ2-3,ASSETQGNTQY
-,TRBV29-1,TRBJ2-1,SVEDLLRFYNEQF
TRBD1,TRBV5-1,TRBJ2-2,ASTTGGSYTGELF
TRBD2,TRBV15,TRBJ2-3,ATSRAGAGRTDTQY
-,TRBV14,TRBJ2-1,ASSHIEGPPYNEQF
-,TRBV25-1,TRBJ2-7,ASSENVRVLYEQY
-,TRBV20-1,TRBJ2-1,SARGGLADGRGQF
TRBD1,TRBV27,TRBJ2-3,ATSLGQGVGDTQY
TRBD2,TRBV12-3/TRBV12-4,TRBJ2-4,ASTLLAGGEKNIQY
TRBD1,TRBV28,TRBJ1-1,ASTPGTGVNTEAF
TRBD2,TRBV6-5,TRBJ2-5,ASSYSLGGFSYQETQY
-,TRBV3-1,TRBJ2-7,ASSPTSTYEQY
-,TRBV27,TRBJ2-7,ASSFGGWGYEQY
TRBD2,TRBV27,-,ASSFSGSPREQY
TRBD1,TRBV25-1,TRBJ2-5,ASSAYRGETQY
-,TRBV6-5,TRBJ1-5,ASSSAGQPQH
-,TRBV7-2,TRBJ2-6,ASSLGPGGANVLT
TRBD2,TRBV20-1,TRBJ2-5,SARTSGRVETQY
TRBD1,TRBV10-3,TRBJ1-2,AIRGQGAFGYT
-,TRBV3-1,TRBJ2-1,ASSQDPFSSYNEQF
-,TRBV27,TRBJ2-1,ASSLYTRKEQF
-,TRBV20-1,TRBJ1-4,SARALSGSEKLF
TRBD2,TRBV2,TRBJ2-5,ASSGLAGKETQY
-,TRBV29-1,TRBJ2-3,SVAGGGGTDTQY
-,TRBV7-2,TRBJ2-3,ASSHGKTSTDTQY
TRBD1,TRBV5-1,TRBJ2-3,ASSLARDSHSTDTQY
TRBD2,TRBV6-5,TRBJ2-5,ASSPGERGQETQY